The 2 T cell receptor beta chains presented below share a single source sample, sequenced in a study of cytomegalovirus exposure and HLA in healthy donors. 60 Vbeta and 13 Jbeta primers were used in PCR. Sequencing used immunoSEQ multiplex PCR; TCRdb keeps in-frame clones, though not all of them. The sample data list tens of thousands of clones. Sequences were obtained from PBMCs. Every receptor here comes from a man in his fifties in good health and CMV-seropositive.

CDR3 nucleotide sequence: TGTGCCAGCAGCCGCACCCCGGCTAGCGGGAACCACGAGCAGTACTTC. The encoded protein is CASSRTPASGNHEQYF. The chain recombines TRBV7-2 with TRBJ2-5; TRBD2 aligns across 9 bases. The DNA end favors TRBJ2-7, so the J call may be wrong. Germline V gene sequence: CDR1 SGHTA, CDR2 FQGNSA. The CDR3 consists of 16 residues.

V is TRBV6-1 and J is TRBJ1-2; D is unclear. Deletions cut 2 bases from V and 2 bases from J, with 15 bases between. Germline lookup yields CDR1 MNHNS and CDR2 SASEGT. The CDR3 runs to 16 residues. CDR3 coding DNA: TGTGCCAGCAGTGAACCCCTGCGGGCGGGGAACTATGGCTACACCTTC. Protein product: CASSEPLRAGNYGYTF.